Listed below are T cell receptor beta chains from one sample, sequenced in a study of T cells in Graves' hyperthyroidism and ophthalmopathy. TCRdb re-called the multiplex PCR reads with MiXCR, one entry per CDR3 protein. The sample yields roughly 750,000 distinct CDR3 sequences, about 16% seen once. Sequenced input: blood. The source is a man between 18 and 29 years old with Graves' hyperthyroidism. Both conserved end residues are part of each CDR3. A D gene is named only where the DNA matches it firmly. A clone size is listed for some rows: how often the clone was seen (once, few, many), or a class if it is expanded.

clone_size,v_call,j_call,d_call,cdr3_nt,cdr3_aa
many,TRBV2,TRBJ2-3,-,TGTGCCAGCAGTGCGGCAGATACGCAGTATTTT,CASSAADTQYF
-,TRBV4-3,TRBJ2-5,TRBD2,TGCGCCAGCAGCCAAGATGGAGCTAGCGGGAACCAAGAGACCCAGTACTTC,CASSQDGASGNQETQYF
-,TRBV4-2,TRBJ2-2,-,TGTGCCAGCAGCCAAGACGGTCTTACCGGGGAGCTGTTTTTT,CASSQDGLTGELFF
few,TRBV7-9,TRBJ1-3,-,TGTGCCAGCAGCTATTCACCTCCCGGAAACACCATATATTTT,CASSYSPPGNTIYF
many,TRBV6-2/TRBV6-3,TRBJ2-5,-,TGTGCCAGCAGTTACTCGCTGGAGGGGGCGGGTGAGACCCAGTACTTC,CASSYSLEGAGETQYF
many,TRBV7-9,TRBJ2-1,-,TGTATCTCTTCCGCGGAAAGCTCCTACAATGAGCAGTTCTTC,CISSAESSYNEQFF
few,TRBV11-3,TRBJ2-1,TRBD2,TGTGCCAGCAGCTTAGAAGGTACTAGCGGGAGAGCTGAGCAGTTCTTC,CASSLEGTSGRAEQFF
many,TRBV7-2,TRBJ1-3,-,TGTGCCAGCAGTTTAGGGGGGAGCGGAAACACCATATATTTT,CASSLGGSGNTIYF
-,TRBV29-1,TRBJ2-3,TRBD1,TGCAGCGTCCGGACAGGTTACACAGATACGCAGTATTTT,CSVRTGYTDTQYF
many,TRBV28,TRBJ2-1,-,TGTGCCAGCAGCCCGCCGTCTATCTACAATGAGCAGTTCTTC,CASSPPSIYNEQFF
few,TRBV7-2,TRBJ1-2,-,TGTGCCAGCAGCTTAGCGGGGGCTTCTAACTATGGCTACACCTTC,CASSLAGASNYGYTF
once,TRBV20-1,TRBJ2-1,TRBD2,TGCAGTGCTCATGCTAGCGGGAGTTCGATAAATGAGCAGTTCTTC,CSAHASGSSINEQFF
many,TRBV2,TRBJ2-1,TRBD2,TGTGCCAGCATGAGCTGGAGGCAGGGGGCGACTAGCGGGAAATCTAGCTCCTACAATGAGCAGTTCTTC,CASMSWRQGATSGKSSSYNEQFF
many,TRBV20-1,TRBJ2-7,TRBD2,TGCAGTGCTAGATCCCCCTGGGGCGAGCGGGAGGGTTACGAGCAGTACTTC,CSARSPWGEREGYEQYF
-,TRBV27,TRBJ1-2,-,TGTGCCAGCAGTTTCACGGTGACCTATGGCTACACCTTC,CASSFTVTYGYTF
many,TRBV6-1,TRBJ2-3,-,TGTGCCAGCTGGGAGCCGGTCAGGGCAATGGATACGCAGTATTTT,CASWEPVRAMDTQYF
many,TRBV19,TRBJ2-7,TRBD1,TGTGCCACCCGGGACAGGGGGCGGTCGGGCTACGAGCAGTACTTC,CATRDRGRSGYEQYF
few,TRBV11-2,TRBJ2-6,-,TGTGCCAGCAGCTACCGGACCTCTGGGGCCAACGTCCTGACTTTC,CASSYRTSGANVLTF
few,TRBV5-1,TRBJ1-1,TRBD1,TGCGCCAGCAGCCGAGACGAGACAGGGTACACTGAAGCTTTCTTT,CASSRDETGYTEAFF
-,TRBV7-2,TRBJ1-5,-,TGTGCCAGCAGCTTGAGGGGCGCCCAGCCCCAGCATTTT,CASSLRGAQPQHF
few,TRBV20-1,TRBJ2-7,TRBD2,TGCAGTGCTAGAGATGGGTCTCGCGGGAGGACGACTTCGCAGTACTTC,CSARDGSRGRTTSQYF
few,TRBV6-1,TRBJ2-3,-,TGTGCCAGCCGGGAGTACGGCACAGATACGCAGTATTTT,CASREYGTDTQYF
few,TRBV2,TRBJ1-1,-,TGTGCCAGCAGTGACCAAGGGATCAACACTGAAGCTTTCTTT,CASSDQGINTEAFF
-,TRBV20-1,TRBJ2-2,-,TGCAGTGCTAGGAAGGGAAGTGGCGACACCGGGGTGCTGTTTTTT,CSARKGSGDTGVLFF
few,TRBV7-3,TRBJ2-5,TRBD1,TGTGCCAGCAGCCCGTTTGGGGGGACAGGGTTGGAGACCCAGTACTTC,CASSPFGGTGLETQYF
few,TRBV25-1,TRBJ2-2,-,TGTGCCAGCACCCGGTTCGGGGAGCTGTTTTTT,CASTRFGELFF
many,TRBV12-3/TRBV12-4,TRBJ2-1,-,TGTGCCAGCAGTTTAAGCCCTACCTACAATGAGCAGTTCTTC,CASSLSPTYNEQFF
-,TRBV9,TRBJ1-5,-,TGTGCCAGCAGCGTAAACCAGGGCCTAGTCAATCAGCCCCAGCATTTT,CASSVNQGLVNQPQHF
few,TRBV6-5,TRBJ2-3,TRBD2,TGTGCCAGCAGTTACTCGACTAGCGGACCCACAGATACGCAGTATTTT,CASSYSTSGPTDTQYF
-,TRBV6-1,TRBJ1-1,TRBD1,TGTGCCAGCAGCCCTGGACAGGCGAGCACTGAAGCTTTCTTT,CASSPGQASTEAFF
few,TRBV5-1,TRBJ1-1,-,TGCGCCAGCAGCCCTGGAGTCCGGGGGCACACTGAAGCTTTCTTT,CASSPGVRGHTEAFF
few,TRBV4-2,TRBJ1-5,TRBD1,TGTGCCAGCAGTCCGGACAGGGGGACCCAGCCCCAGCATTTT,CASSPDRGTQPQHF
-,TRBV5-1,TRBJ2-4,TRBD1,TGCGCCAGCAGGTTGACAGGGGTTGGAAACATTCAGTACTTC,CASRLTGVGNIQYF
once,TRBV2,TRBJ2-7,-,TGTGCCAGCAGTGAACCGGGGGGCAGGCGATCCTACGAGCAGTACTTC,CASSEPGGRRSYEQYF
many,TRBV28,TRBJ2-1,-,TGTGCCAGCCGCCCCTCGGACTCTTTGAATGAGCAGTTCTTC,CASRPSDSLNEQFF
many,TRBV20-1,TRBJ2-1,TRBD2,TGCAGTGCTAGCGGACTAGCGGGAACGGTTGAGCAGTTCTTC,CSASGLAGTVEQFF
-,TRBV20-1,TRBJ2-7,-,TGCAGTGCTAGAGTGGGAGACAGACTCTCGTCCGAGCAGTACTTC,CSARVGDRLSSEQYF
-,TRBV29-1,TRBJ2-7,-,TGCAGCGTCTTCCAGGGCAGCTCCTACGAGCAGTACTTC,CSVFQGSSYEQYF
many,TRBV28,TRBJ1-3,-,TGTGCCAGCACCCTGTTTGGAAACACCATATATTTT,CASTLFGNTIYF
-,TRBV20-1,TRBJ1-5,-,TGCAGTGCTATCGTGTCAAGCAATCAGCCCCAGCATTTT,CSAIVSSNQPQHF
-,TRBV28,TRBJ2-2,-,TGTGCCAGCAGCCCCCCATTAAGGGAGCTGTTTTTT,CASSPPLRELFF
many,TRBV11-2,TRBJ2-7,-,TGTGCCAGCAGCTTAGATCATGGGGGCCGGGTGCCGCCCTACGAGCAGTACTTC,CASSLDHGGRVPPYEQYF
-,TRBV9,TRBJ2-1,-,TGTGCCAGCAGCGAGGAAAGCTCCTACAATGAGCAGTTCTTC,CASSEESSYNEQFF
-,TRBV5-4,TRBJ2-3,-,TGTGCCAGCAGCTTGCCATCGGACACAGATACGCAGTATTTT,CASSLPSDTDTQYF
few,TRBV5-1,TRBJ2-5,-,TGCGCCAGCAGCTCCAAAACCCAGGGTATAAAGACCCAGTACTTC,CASSSKTQGIKTQYF
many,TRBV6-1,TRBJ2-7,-,TGTGCCAGCAGTGAAGATCGGGGTTTAGGCTACGAGCAGTACTTC,CASSEDRGLGYEQYF
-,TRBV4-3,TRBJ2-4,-,TGCGCCAGCAGCCATGACTTAGCCAAAAACATTCAGTACTTC,CASSHDLAKNIQYF
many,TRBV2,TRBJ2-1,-,TGTGCCAGCAGTGAAGTGGGTGGGTTAGGGTACAATGAGCAGTTCTTC,CASSEVGGLGYNEQFF
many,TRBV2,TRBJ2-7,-,TGTGCCAGCACCCCGAACCGAGGGAGTTTCTACGAGCAGTACTTC,CASTPNRGSFYEQYF
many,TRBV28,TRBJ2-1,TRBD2,TGTGCCAGCCCTCCTAGCGGGAGATCCTACAATGAGCAGTTCTTC,CASPPSGRSYNEQFF
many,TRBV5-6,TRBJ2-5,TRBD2,TGTGCCAGCAGCTCCTGGACTAGCGGGAGGACCCAAGAGACCCAGTACTTC,CASSSWTSGRTQETQYF
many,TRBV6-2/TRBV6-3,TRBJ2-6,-,TGTGCCAGCACGGACGCGGGGTCTGGGGCCAACGTCCTGACTTTC,CASTDAGSGANVLTF
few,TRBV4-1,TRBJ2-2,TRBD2,TGCGCCAGCAGCCAAAAGTTAGCGGGAGGCCCCTCAAACACCGGGGAGCTGTTTTTT,CASSQKLAGGPSNTGELFF
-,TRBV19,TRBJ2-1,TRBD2,TGTGCCAGTAGTATCGCGGGACCTAACCCGGGACTAGCGGTTAACAATGAGCAGTTCTTC,CASSIAGPNPGLAVNNEQFF
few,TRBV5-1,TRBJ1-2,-,TGCGCCAGCAGCTTGGACCTCCTTAACTATGGCTACACCTTC,CASSLDLLNYGYTF